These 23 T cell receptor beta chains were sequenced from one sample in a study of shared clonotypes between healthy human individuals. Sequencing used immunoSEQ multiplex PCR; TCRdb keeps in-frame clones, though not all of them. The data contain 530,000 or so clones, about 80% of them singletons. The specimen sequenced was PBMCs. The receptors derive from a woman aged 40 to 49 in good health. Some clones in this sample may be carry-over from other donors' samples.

The CDR3 coding sequence is TGTGCCAGCAGCTTGTACACGCTCAACACTGAAGCTTTCTTT. Translated, it gives CASSLYTLNTEAFF. V usage is TRBV7-2 and J usage is TRBJ1-1, with D uncertain. The V end was cut by 3 bases, the J end by 2 bases, with 10 bases between. The CDR3 spans 14 residues. Germline assignment: CDR1 SGHTA and CDR2 FQGNSA.

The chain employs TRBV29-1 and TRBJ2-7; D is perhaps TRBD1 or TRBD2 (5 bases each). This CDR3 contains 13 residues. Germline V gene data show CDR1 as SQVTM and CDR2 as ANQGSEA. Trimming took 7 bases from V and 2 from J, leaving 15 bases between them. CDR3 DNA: TGCAGCGCCGGGACGATGACCACCTACGAGCAGTACTTC. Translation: CSAGTMTTYEQYF.

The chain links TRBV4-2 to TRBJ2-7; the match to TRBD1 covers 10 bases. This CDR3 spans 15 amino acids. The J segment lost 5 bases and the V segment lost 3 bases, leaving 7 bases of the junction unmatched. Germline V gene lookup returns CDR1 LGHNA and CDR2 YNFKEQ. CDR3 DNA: TGTGCCAGCAGCCATGCCCGGGACAGGGGCCACGAGCAGTACTTC. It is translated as CASSHARDRGHEQYF.

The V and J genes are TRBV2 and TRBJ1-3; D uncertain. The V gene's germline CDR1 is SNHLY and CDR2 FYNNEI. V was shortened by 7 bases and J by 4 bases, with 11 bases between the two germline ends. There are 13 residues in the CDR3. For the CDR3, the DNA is TGTGCCAGCAAGCGTTCGGACGGAAACACCATATATTTT. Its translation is CASKRSDGNTIYF.

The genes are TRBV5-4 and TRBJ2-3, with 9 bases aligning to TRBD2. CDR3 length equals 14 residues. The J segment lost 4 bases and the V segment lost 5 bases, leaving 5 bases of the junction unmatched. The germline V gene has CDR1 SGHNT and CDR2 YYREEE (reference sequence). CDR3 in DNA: TGTGCCAGCAGACTTAGCGGGAGCCCAGATACGCAGTATTTT. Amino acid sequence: CASRLSGSPDTQYF. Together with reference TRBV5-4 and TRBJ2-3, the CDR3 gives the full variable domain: ETGVTQSPTHLIKTRGQQVTLRCSSQSGHNTVSWYQQALGQGPQFIFQYYREEENGRGNFPPRFSGLQFPNYSSELNVNALELDDSALYLCASRLSGSPDTQYFGPGTRLTVL.

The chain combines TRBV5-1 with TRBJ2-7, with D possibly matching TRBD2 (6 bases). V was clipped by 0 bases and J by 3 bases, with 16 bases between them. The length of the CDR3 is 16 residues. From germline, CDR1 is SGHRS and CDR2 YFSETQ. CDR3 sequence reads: CASSLGGNWEDYEQYF. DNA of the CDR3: TGCGCCAGCAGCTTGGGGGGGAACTGGGAGGACTACGAGCAGTACTTC.

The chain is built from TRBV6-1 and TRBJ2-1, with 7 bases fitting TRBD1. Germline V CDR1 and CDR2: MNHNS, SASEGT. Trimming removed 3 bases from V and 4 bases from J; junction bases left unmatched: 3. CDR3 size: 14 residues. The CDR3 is CASSETGPYNEQFF. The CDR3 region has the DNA TGTGCCAGCAGTGAGACAGGGCCTTACAATGAGCAGTTCTTC.

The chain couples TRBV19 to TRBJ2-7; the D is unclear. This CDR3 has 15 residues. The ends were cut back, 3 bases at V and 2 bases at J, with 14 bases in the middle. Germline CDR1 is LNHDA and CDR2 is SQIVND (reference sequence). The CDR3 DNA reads TGTGCCAGTAGTATGGGGTACCACACCACCTACGAGCAGTACTTC. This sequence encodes CASSMGYHTTYEQYF.

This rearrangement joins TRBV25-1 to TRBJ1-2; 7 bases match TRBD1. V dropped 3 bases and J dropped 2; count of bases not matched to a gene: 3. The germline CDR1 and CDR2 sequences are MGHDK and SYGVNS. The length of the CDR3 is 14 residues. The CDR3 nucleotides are TGTGCCAGCAGTGAGAGGGGGCGCAACTATGGCTACACCTTC. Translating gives CASSERGRNYGYTF.

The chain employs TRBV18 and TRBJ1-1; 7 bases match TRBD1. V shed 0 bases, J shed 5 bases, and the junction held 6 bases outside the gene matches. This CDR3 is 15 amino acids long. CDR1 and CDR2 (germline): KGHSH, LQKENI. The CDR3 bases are TGTGCCAGCTCACCACCGATAGGGGGCAGGACTGAAGCTTTCTTT. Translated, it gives CASSPPIGGRTEAFF.

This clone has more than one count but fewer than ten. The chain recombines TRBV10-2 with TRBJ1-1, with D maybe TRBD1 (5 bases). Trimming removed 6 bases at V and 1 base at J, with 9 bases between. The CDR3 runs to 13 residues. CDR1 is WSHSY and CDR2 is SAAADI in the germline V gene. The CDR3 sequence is CASRSTENTEAFF. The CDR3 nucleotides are TGCGCCAGCAGGTCGACAGAGAACACTGAAGCTTTCTTT.

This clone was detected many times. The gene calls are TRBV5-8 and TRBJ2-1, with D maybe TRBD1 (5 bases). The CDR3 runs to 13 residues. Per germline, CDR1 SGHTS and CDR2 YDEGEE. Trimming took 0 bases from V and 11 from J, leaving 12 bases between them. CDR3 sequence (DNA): TGTGCCAGCAGCTTGGAGTGGCAGGGCAAGCAGTTCTTC. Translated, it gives CASSLEWQGKQFF.

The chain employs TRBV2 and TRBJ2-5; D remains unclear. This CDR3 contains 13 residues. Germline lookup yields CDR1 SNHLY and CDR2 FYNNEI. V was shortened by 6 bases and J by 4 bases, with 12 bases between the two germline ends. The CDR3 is CASSFLEGETQYF. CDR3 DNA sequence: TGTGCCAGCAGCTTTCTAGAAGGAGAGACCCAGTACTTC.

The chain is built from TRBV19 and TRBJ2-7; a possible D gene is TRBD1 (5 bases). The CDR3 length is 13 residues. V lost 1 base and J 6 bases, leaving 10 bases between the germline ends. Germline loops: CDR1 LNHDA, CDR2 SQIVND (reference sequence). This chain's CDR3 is CASSIVGRVEQYF. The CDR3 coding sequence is TGTGCCAGTAGTATAGTGGGCAGGGTCGAGCAGTACTTC. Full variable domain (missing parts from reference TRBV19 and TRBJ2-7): DGGITQSPKYLFRKEGQNVTLSCEQNLNHDAMYWYRQDPGQGLRLIYYSQIVNDFQKGDIAEGYSVSREKKESFPLTVTSAQKNPTAFYLCASSIVGRVEQYFGPGTRLTVT.

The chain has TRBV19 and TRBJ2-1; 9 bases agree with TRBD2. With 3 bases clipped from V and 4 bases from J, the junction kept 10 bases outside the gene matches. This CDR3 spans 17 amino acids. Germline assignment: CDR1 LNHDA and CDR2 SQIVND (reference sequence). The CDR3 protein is CASSIGGAGGLYNEQFF. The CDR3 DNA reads TGTGCCAGTAGTATCGGTGGAGCGGGAGGATTATACAATGAGCAGTTCTTC.

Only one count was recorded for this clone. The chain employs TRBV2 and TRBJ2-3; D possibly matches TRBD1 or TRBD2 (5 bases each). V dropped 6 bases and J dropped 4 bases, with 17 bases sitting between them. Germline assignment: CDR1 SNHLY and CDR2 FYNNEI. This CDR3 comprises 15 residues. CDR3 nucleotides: TGTGCCAGCAGCGACAGCCTGGTGGGAGCAGATACGCAGTATTTT. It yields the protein CASSDSLVGADTQYF.

The CDR3 spells CASSTPLGASGSYNEQFF. The CDR3 bases are TGTGCCAGCAGCACCCCCCTTGGGGCTAGCGGAAGTTACAATGAGCAGTTCTTC. This chain links TRBV9 with TRBJ2-1; 7 bases agree with TRBD2. Germline V gives CDR1 SGDLS, CDR2 YYNGEE. V shed 4 bases, J shed 4 bases, and the junction held 17 bases outside the gene matches. This CDR3 is 18 amino acids long.

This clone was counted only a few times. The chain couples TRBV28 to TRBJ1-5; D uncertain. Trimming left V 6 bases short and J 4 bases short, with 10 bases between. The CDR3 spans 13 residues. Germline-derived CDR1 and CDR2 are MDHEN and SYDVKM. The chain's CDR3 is CASRGNGNQPQHF. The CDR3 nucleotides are TGTGCCAGCAGGGGGAACGGTAATCAGCCCCAGCATTTT.

The CDR3 protein is CSVTPGEPYEQYF. The CDR3 nucleotides read TGCAGCGTTACTCCTGGAGAACCCTACGAGCAGTACTTC. The V and J genes are TRBV29-1 and TRBJ2-5; D is uncertain. The DNA matches TRBJ2-7 better at its end, which makes the J call doubtful. The germline gives CDR1 SQVTM, CDR2 ANQGSEA. The CDR3 extends over 13 amino acids.

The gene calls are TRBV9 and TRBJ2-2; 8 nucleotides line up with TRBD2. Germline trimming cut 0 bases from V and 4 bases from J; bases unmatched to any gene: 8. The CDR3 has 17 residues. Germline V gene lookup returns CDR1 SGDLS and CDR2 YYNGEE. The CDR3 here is CASSVAIPSGSTGELFF. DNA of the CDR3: TGTGCCAGCAGCGTAGCGATCCCTAGCGGGTCCACCGGGGAGCTGTTTTTT.

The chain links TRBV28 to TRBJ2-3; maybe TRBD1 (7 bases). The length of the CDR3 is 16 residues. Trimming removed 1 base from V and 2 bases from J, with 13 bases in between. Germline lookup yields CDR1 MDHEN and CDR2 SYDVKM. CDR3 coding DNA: TGTGCCAGCAGTTTATTGCGGGGACAGATCACAGATACGCAGTATTTT. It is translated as CASSLLRGQITDTQYF.

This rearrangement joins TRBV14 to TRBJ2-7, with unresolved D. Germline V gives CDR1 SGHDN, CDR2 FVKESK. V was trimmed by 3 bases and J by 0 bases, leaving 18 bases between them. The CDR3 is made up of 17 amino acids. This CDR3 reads CASSHGTGRPSSYEQYF. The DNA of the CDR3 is TGTGCCAGCAGCCATGGTACCGGGCGGCCTAGCTCCTACGAGCAGTACTTC.

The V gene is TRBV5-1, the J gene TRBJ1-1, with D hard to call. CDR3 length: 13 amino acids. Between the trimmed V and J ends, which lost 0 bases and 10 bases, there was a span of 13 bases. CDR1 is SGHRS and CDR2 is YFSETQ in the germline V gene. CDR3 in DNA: TGCGCCAGCAGCTTGGAGAGAGGGCTAGTAGCTTTCTTT. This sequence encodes CASSLERGLVAFF.